One and the same sample provided the 19 T cell receptor beta chains below, sequenced in a study of blood T cell repertoires in COVID-19. Libraries were prepared by immunoSEQ multiplex PCR; TCRdb keeps only in-frame clonotypes and omits some of them. Of 100,000 to 120,000 clones in the sample, 72% were seen once. The specimen sequenced was peripheral blood. The receptors originated from an older woman with acute or convalescent COVID-19.

Points on this clone: Other DNA sequences of this sample code for an identical CDR3. V usage is TRBV7-2 and J usage is TRBJ2-7; 9 nucleotides agree with TRBD1. CDR3 length equals 14 residues. Trimming removed 3 bases from V and 2 bases from J; junction bases left unmatched: 2. CDR1 SGHTA and CDR2 FQGNSA come from the germline V gene. The DNA for the CDR3 is TGTGCCAGCAGCTTGGACAGGGGCACCTACGAGCAGTACTTC. Amino acid sequence: CASSLDRGTYEQYF.

The chain joins TRBV6-5 to TRBJ2-2; weak D call: TRBD1 (6 bases). Trimming removed 6 bases from V and 1 base from J, with 12 bases in between. Germline V lookup: CDR1 MNHEY, CDR2 SVGAGI. The CDR3 covers 15 residues. CDR3 amino acids: CASSETGLNTGELFF. In nucleotides, the CDR3 is TGTGCCAGCAGCGAGACAGGTCTGAACACCGGGGAGCTGTTTTTT.

The chain is built from TRBV29-1 and TRBJ1-4, with TRBD1 identical over 10 bases. V gave up 7 bases and J gave up 10 bases; unmatched junction bases: 12. CDR1 SQVTM and CDR2 ANQGSEA come from the germline V gene. The CDR3 length is 14 residues. In DNA form, the CDR3 reads TGCAGCGCCGCCGGGACAGGGGTAGATAGAAAACTGTTTTTT. As protein: CSAAGTGVDRKLFF.

The chain carries TRBV9 and TRBJ2-5, with a weak D call TRBD1 (6 bases). The CDR3 extends over 17 amino acids. Germline assignment: CDR1 SGDLS and CDR2 YYNGEE. V was shortened by 3 bases and J by 2 bases, with 20 bases between the two germline ends. For the CDR3, the DNA is TGTGCCAGCAGCGGCCGGGACACTAGTAGCAGACAAGAGACCCAGTACTTC. Translated: CASSGRDTSSRQETQYF.

This clone has a handful of counts. V is TRBV29-1 and J is TRBJ2-7, with 7 bases identical to TRBD1. The CDR3 sequence is 14 residues long. The germline V gene encodes CDR1 SQVTM and CDR2 ANQGSEA. The trim removed 5 bases at V and 2 bases at J, leaving 9 bases unmatched. The CDR3 bases are TGCAGCGTTAGGGACCGGGACAGAGCCTACGAGCAGTACTTC. Residues: CSVRDRDRAYEQYF.

The chain couples TRBV6-1 to TRBJ1-1; the D is unclear. Trimming cost V 9 bases and J 2 bases, with 16 bases left between them. Germline values: CDR1 MNHNS, CDR2 SASEGT. The CDR3 is 14 residues long. The DNA of the CDR3 is TGTGCCAGTATAAAGCCCGTAATTAACACTGAAGCTTTCTTT. Translated: CASIKPVINTEAFF.

The chain has TRBV30 and TRBJ2-1; 8 bases map to TRBD2. This CDR3 region has 16 residues. V gave up 6 bases and J gave up 0 bases; unmatched junction bases: 10. Per the germline V gene, CDR1 is GTSNPN and CDR2 is SVGIG (reference sequence). CDR3 amino acids: CACSRGGLSSYNEQFF. In DNA, the CDR3 is TGTGCCTGTTCCCGGGGGGGGTTAAGCTCCTACAATGAGCAGTTCTTC.

This clone was seen a few times. The V call is TRBV6-5, the J call TRBJ1-2; weak D call: TRBD1 (5 bases). The CDR3 totals 14 residues. The V end lost 2 bases, the J end lost 3 bases, and 10 bases lay between the germline ends. Germline CDR1 MNHEY, CDR2 SVGAGI. CDR3: CASSYGSRDYGYTF. The CDR3 nucleotides read TGTGCCAGCAGTTACGGTAGCAGGGACTATGGCTACACCTTC.

The chain carries TRBV2 and TRBJ1-1; 7 nucleotides align to TRBD1. V was pared by 7 bases and J by 2 bases, with 10 bases of the junction left unmatched. CDR1 and CDR2 (germline): SNHLY, FYNNEI. The CDR3 covers 15 residues. This CDR3 is CASMEGGGPNTEAFF. In nucleotides, the CDR3 is TGTGCCAGCATGGAAGGGGGCGGCCCAAACACTGAAGCTTTCTTT.

This clone was observed once. The chain employs TRBV6-5 and TRBJ2-1; the match to TRBD2 covers 11 bases. Germline V gene sequence: CDR1 MNHEY, CDR2 SVGAGI. CDR3 length: 15 residues. The J segment lost 4 bases and the V segment lost 7 bases, leaving 6 bases of the junction unmatched. The CDR3 DNA reads TGTGCCAGCACCAGCACTAGCGGGGGTTACAATGAGCAGTTCTTC. Residues: CASTSTSGGYNEQFF.

This sequence joins TRBV19 and TRBJ2-1; tentative D call: TRBD2 (6 bases). The CDR3 totals 17 residues. Germline CDR1 is LNHDA and CDR2 is SQIVND (reference sequence). V was trimmed by 3 bases and J by 9 bases, leaving 24 bases between them. The CDR3 sequence is CASSIPLMAGSSFEQFF. CDR3 in DNA: TGTGCCAGTAGTATCCCCTTGATGGCGGGGAGTTCCTTTGAGCAGTTCTTC.

The chain has TRBV6-6 and TRBJ2-7, with TRBD1 matching 8 bases. Germline CDR1 reads MNHNY; CDR2 reads SVGAGI (reference sequence). V lost 8 bases and J lost 1; bases outside the gene matches: 10. This CDR3 region has 15 residues. The CDR3 coding sequence is TGTGCCAGCGGGACCGGACAGGGTGTATCCTACGAGCAGTACTTC. It specifies CASGTGQGVSYEQYF.

The J gene is TRBJ2-5, the V gene TRBV11-2; 15 bases match TRBD2. V gave up 5 bases and J gave up 5 bases; unmatched junction bases: 6. The CDR3 totals 16 residues. The germline V gene has CDR1 SGHAT and CDR2 FQNNGV. The DNA for the CDR3 is TGTGCCAGCAGCGCAGGACTAGCGGGGGGGCAGGAGACCCAGTACTTC. Its protein product is CASSAGLAGGQETQYF.

The CDR3 DNA is TGTGCCATCAGTGACGTCTTCGGTGCGGGGGGGCCCAATGAGCAGTTCTTC. As protein: CAISDVFGAGGPNEQFF. This rearrangement joins TRBV10-3 to TRBJ2-1; 9 bases agree with TRBD2. Germline lookup yields CDR1 ENHRY and CDR2 SYGVKD. V lost 3 bases, J lost 6 bases, and 12 bases stayed unmatched. There are 17 residues in the CDR3.

The chain couples TRBV3-1 (or the pseudogene TRBV3-2) to TRBJ1-4; a weak D match, TRBD1 (5 bases). V lost 4 bases and J lost 4, with 16 bases in between. This CDR3 is 16 amino acids long. Germline values: CDR1 LGHDT, CDR2 YNNKEL (reference sequence). CDR3 protein: CASSPRRGRVNEKLFF. CDR3 bases: TGTGCCAGCAGCCCGAGGAGAGGCAGGGTTAATGAAAAACTGTTTTTT.

The chain combines TRBV19 with TRBJ2-5; TRBD2 aligns across 7 bases. With 5 bases clipped from V and 5 bases from J, the junction kept 8 bases outside the gene matches. Germline loops: CDR1 LNHDA, CDR2 SQIVND (reference sequence). The CDR3 has 14 amino acids. The CDR3 sequence is CASSSGGRAETQYF. CDR3 DNA: TGTGCCAGTAGTTCCGGGGGGAGGGCTGAGACCCAGTACTTC. Full variable domain (remainder filled in from reference TRBV19 and TRBJ2-5): DGGITQSPKYLFRKEGQNVTLSCEQNLNHDAMYWYRQDPGQGLRLIYYSQIVNDFQKGDIAEGYSVSREKKESFPLTVTSAQKNPTAFYLCASSSGGRAETQYFGPGTRLLVL.

V is TRBV2 and J is TRBJ2-7; D not certain. Between the trimmed V and J ends, which lost 8 bases and 2 bases, there was a span of 7 bases. From germline, CDR1 is SNHLY and CDR2 FYNNEI. The CDR3 covers 11 residues. The CDR3 protein is CASGRTYEQYF. The CDR3 region has the DNA TGTGCCAGCGGCAGGACCTACGAGCAGTACTTC.

The V call is TRBV7-9, the J call TRBJ1-5; D gene uncertain. Germline CDR1 is SEHNR and CDR2 is FQNEAQ (reference sequence). V lost 1 base, J lost 9 bases, and 10 bases lay in between. The CDR3 sequence is 13 residues long. The CDR3: CASSLGLQGPQHF. CDR3 sequence (DNA): TGTGCCAGCAGCTTAGGACTGCAAGGGCCCCAGCATTTT.

The CDR3 nucleotides are TGTGCCTCGAGACATGGGACAGGGGAATCCTACGAGCAGTACTTC. It encodes CASRHGTGESYEQYF. The chain is built from TRBV10-3 and TRBJ2-7; TRBD1 matches 10 bases. Per germline, CDR1 ENHRY and CDR2 SYGVKD. The V gene end was trimmed by 11 bases and the J gene end by 1 base; junction bases not matched to a gene: 11. CDR3 length: 15 residues.